This T cell receptor beta chain was obtained from a study of blood T cells in healthy people across ages. The CDR3 contains 14 residues. Germline loops: CDR1 SGHAT, CDR2 FQNNGV. The ends were cut back, 3 bases at V and 5 bases at J, with 10 bases in the middle. This clonotype was counted only a few times. Its antigen is not identified. PCR was performed a second time for about 7 to 11 cycles using a sample-barcoded 5' primer and a J-beta primer mix. TCRdb ran MiXCR on the 5' RACE reads and lists one entry per CDR3 protein. The profile covers around 780,000 distinct CDR3 sequences, with about 26% appearing a single time and 3% taken by the ten largest. General study results and limits: Long-lived donors carried more naive CD4+ cells and greater diversity than aged donors.

The authors isolated at least 6.5 million PBMCs per sample. These records were also assigned to another study, of T cells of mothers and their children. That investigation notes: Donors were three healthy Caucasian mothers and their six children.

The chain uses TRBV11-2 and TRBJ2-2, with a tentative D call TRBD1 (6 bases). The specimen sequenced was blood. The clonotype was recovered from a boy aged 5-17 years in good health. CDR3 DNA: TGTGCCAGCAGCTTGTACAGGGAAACCGGGGAGCTGTTTTTT. It translates to CASSLYRETGELFF.